Shown below are 14 T cell receptor beta chains from a single sample sequenced in a study of T cell responses to AZD1222 COVID-19 vaccine. Measured with immunoSEQ multiplex PCR; TCRdb has only the in-frame clones, and not every one. The sample includes tens of thousands of clones, approximately 83% of them seen just once. Sequenced material: peripheral blood, taken on day 0 of AZD1222 vaccination. These TCRs come from an adult in good health.

The chain is built from TRBV12-3 or TRBV12-4 and TRBJ2-1; D not resolved. Trimming shortened V by 2 bases and J by 8 bases, and 10 bases separated the two germline ends. This CDR3 comprises 13 residues. For the CDR3, the DNA is TGTGCCAGCAGTTTAAGTCTACTCTATGAGCAGTTCTTC. Residues: CASSLSLLYEQFF.

The chain recombines TRBV11-2 with TRBJ1-1, with a weak D call TRBD1 (6 bases). This CDR3 contains 13 residues. Germline CDR1 reads SGHAT; CDR2 reads FQNNGV. V lost 4 bases to trimming and J lost 5 bases, with 11 bases between them. This chain's CDR3 is CASSYTGTTEAFF. The CDR3 coding sequence is TGTGCCAGCAGCTATACAGGGACGACTGAAGCTTTCTTT.

The genes are TRBV27 and TRBJ2-7; tentatively, D is TRBD2 (5 bases). Germline lookup yields CDR1 MNHEY and CDR2 SMNVEV (reference sequence). The CDR3 extends over 15 amino acids. V was shortened by 6 bases and J by 0 bases, with 15 bases between the two germline ends. CDR3 amino acids: CASSPEGTSSYEQYF. CDR3 DNA sequence: TGTGCCAGCAGCCCAGAGGGTACGTCCTCCTACGAGCAGTACTTC.

This chain uses TRBV19 with TRBJ1-2; D not certain. There are 16 residues in the CDR3. V was clipped by 5 bases and J by 1 base, with 17 bases between them. CDR1 is LNHDA and CDR2 is SQIVND in the germline V gene (reference sequence). The CDR3 nucleotides read TGTGCCAGTAGTCCCGGACGGGAGAAAATTAACTATGGCTACACCTTC. It translates to CASSPGREKINYGYTF. Combining the CDR3 with reference TRBV19 and TRBJ1-2 gives the whole variable domain DGGITQSPKYLFRKEGQNVTLSCEQNLNHDAMYWYRQDPGQGLRLIYYSQIVNDFQKGDIAEGYSVSREKKESFPLTVTSAQKNPTAFYLCASSPGREKINYGYTFGSGTRLTVV.

The rearrangement joins TRBV11-3 to TRBJ2-7; D uncertain. The CDR3 contains 13 residues. In germline, CDR1 is SGHNT, CDR2 YENEEA. Trimming cost V 5 bases and J 5 bases, with 13 bases left between them. CDR3 in DNA: TGTGCCAGCAGCGTCAGTTTTCCCAACGAGCAGTACTTC. Encoded protein: CASSVSFPNEQYF.

This clone came up a few times. The V and J genes are TRBV9 and TRBJ2-1; 9 nucleotides align to TRBD2. The germline CDR1 and CDR2 sequences are SGDLS and YYNGEE. The V segment lost 0 bases and the J segment 6 bases; nucleotides outside the gene matches: 4. The CDR3 is 15 residues long. The CDR3 DNA sequence: TGTGCCAGCAGCGTAGTCGCGGGAGGGAGCAATGAGCAGTTCTTC. Translation gives CASSVVAGGSNEQFF.

This rearrangement joins TRBV7-8 to TRBJ2-1; 12 bases match TRBD2. The CDR3 is 15 amino acids. The trim removed 3 bases at V and 7 bases at J, leaving 4 bases unmatched. CDR1 and CDR2 (germline): SGHVS, FQNEAQ. DNA for the CDR3: TGTGCCAGCAGCTTCGGACTAGCGGGGCTAAATGAGCAGTTCTTC. Protein product: CASSFGLAGLNEQFF.

The chain links TRBV6-5 to TRBJ1-1; D not resolved. The V end lost 8 bases, the J end lost 7 bases, and 14 bases lay between the germline ends. In germline, CDR1 is MNHEY, CDR2 SVGAGI. This CDR3 is 12 amino acids long. The CDR3 here is CASVSTHFEAFF. DNA of the CDR3: TGTGCCAGCGTCTCGACGCATTTTGAAGCTTTCTTT.

This sequence joins TRBV4-3 and TRBJ2-3; 9 bases line up with TRBD2. The CDR3 runs to 16 residues. From germline, CDR1 is LGHNA and CDR2 YSLEER. The trim removed 1 base at V and 0 bases at J, leaving 2 bases unmatched. This chain's CDR3 is CASSQALAGSTDTQYF. The CDR3 nucleotides read TGCGCCAGCAGCCAAGCACTAGCGGGTAGCACAGATACGCAGTATTTT.

CDR3 in amino acids: CASSNSYGYTF. The CDR3 DNA reads TGTGCCAGCAGCAACAGCTATGGCTACACCTTC. V and J are TRBV6-2 or TRBV6-3 and TRBJ1-2; D unresolved. Germline lookup yields CDR1 MNHEY and CDR2 SVGEGT. Trimming removed 6 bases from V and 4 bases from J, with 6 bases in between. This CDR3 comprises 11 residues.

This clone was seen just once. The chain carries TRBV6-5 and TRBJ2-1; 10 bases are shared with TRBD2. Germline V gives CDR1 MNHEY, CDR2 SVGAGI. This CDR3 spans 13 amino acids. The J segment lost 10 bases and the V segment lost 7 bases, leaving 7 bases of the junction unmatched. The CDR3: CASKASGSREQFF. DNA of the CDR3: TGTGCCAGCAAGGCTAGCGGGAGCCGAGAGCAGTTCTTC.

The CDR3 bases are TGTGCCAGCAGGAGACAGGGGGCCGGTGGCTACACCTTC. Amino acids: CASRRQGAGGYTF. This chain links TRBV6-6 with TRBJ1-2; 10 bases fit TRBD1. V gave up 6 bases and J gave up 7 bases; unmatched junction bases: 5. The CDR3 totals 13 residues. Germline loops: CDR1 MNHNY, CDR2 SVGAGI (reference sequence).

The V gene is TRBV7-2, the J gene TRBJ2-1; TRBD2 aligns across 9 bases. The CDR3 spans 14 residues. V dropped 9 bases and J dropped 6; count of bases not matched to a gene: 9. The germline V gene encodes CDR1 SGHTA and CDR2 FQGNSA. The CDR3 here is CASRGTSTFNEQFF. The CDR3 region has the DNA TGTGCCAGTCGAGGGACTAGCACCTTCAATGAGCAGTTCTTC.

The rearrangement joins TRBV11-3 to TRBJ2-6; D gene unclear. V was pared by 4 bases and J by 2 bases, with 0 bases between. This CDR3 region has 12 residues. Germline loops: CDR1 SGHNT, CDR2 YENEEA. The CDR3 reads CASSSGANVLTF. The CDR3 DNA reads as TGTGCCAGCAGCTCTGGGGCCAACGTCCTGACTTTC.